This T cell receptor (beta chain) was documented in a study of blood T cell repertoires in COVID-19. As for the study in general: Samples representing acute and convalescent COVID-19 were sourced from the United States, Italy and Spain.

TCRdb keeps only in-frame clones here, not all; method: immunoSEQ multiplex PCR. The sample has over 45,000 clones; 90% to 95% are singletons. The receptor was derived from a man in his forties or fifties with acute or convalescent COVID-19. Sequencing input: peripheral blood.

CDR3 in DNA: TGTGCCAGCTCACCAGTGACACACCTCCAAGAGACCCAGTACTTC. This encodes CASSPVTHLQETQYF. The chain recombines TRBV18 with TRBJ2-5, with D hard to call. V lost 2 bases and J lost 1, with 11 bases in between. This CDR3 spans 15 amino acids. Germline loops: CDR1 KGHSH, CDR2 LQKENI. The complete variable domain, with remaining parts taken from reference TRBV18 and TRBJ2-5, reads NAGVMQNPRHLVRRRGQEARLRCSPMKGHSHVYWYRQLPEEGLKFMVYLQKENIIDESGMPKERFSAEFPKEGPSILRIQQVVRGDSAAYFCASSPVTHLQETQYFGPGTRLLVL.